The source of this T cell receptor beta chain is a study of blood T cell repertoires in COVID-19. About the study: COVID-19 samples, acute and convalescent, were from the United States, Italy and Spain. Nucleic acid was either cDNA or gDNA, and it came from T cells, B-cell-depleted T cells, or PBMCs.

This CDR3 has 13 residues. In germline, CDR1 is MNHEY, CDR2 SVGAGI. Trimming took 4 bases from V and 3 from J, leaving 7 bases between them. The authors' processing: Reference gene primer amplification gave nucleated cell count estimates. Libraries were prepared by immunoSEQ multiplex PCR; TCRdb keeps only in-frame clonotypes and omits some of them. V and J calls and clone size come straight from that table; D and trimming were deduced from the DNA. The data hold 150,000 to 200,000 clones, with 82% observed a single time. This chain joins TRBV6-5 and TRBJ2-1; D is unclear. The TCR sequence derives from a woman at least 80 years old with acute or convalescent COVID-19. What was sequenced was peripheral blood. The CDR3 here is CASSLTDYNEQFF. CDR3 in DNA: TGTGCCAGCAGTTTAACAGACTACAATGAGCAGTTCTTC.